This TCR beta chain was captured by sequencing in a study of shared clonotypes between healthy human individuals. Per the germline V gene, CDR1 is SGHKS and CDR2 is YYEKEE (reference sequence). The CDR3 extends over 16 amino acids. V was trimmed by 1 base and J by 5 bases, leaving 19 bases between them. The assay was carried out at the deep level. Generated by immunoSEQ multiplex PCR, the TCRdb table keeps only in-frame clones and is missing some. The sample includes 800,000 to 1,200,000 clones, around 82% of them seen just once. Only Caucasian adults living in Nashville, Tennessee made up the donor group. From CD4+ cells came CD45RA+ naive and CD45RA-negative memory subsets.

The chain has TRBV5-5 and TRBJ2-7; D is ambiguous. The sample taken for sequencing was memory CD4+ T cells from PBMCs. Subset reported: CD45RA-negative fraction. The receptor's source is a young man in good health. Some clones in this sample may be carry-over from other donors' samples. The CDR3 DNA follows: TGTGCCAGCAGCTTGATCCTCTCCCGGATCCCTAACGAGCAGTACTTC. It yields the protein CASSLILSRIPNEQYF.